Reported below is one TCR beta chain. Antigen unknown. The record originates from a study of cytomegalovirus exposure and HLA in healthy donors. For the study at large: A data release that came early held 80 million to 95 million unique TCRs from HLA-typed donors. Study outcomes and limitations: In a later analysis, V- and J-gene trimming of beta chains associated with a DCLRE1C missense variant, replicated independently. Highly shared sequence variants in one cluster were likely a sequencing artifact.

Primers for the PCR totalled 60 Vbeta and 13 Jbeta. The protocol was immunoSEQ multiplex PCR, while the TCRdb copy is restricted to in-frame clones and leaves out a portion. Its clone listing holds about 67,000 clones. CDR1 and CDR2 from the germline V gene are LGHNA and YNFKEQ. The CDR3 runs to 13 residues. V was clipped by 3 bases and J by 7 bases; unmatched bases: 4. The J gene is TRBJ1-1, the V gene TRBV4-2, with 8 bases matching TRBD1. Sequenced material: PBMCs. This sequence originates from a woman in her thirties in good health and CMV-seronegative. The CDR3 sequence: CASSQQGASEAFF. DNA for the CDR3: TGTGCCAGCAGCCAGCAGGGGGCCAGTGAAGCTTTCTTT.